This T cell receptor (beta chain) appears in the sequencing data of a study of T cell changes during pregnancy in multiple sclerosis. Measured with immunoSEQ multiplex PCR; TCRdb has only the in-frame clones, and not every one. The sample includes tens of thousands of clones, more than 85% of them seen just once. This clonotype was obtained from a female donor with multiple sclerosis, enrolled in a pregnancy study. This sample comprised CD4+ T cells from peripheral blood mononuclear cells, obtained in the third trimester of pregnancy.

This CDR3 reads CASTPLRGDTQYF. The CDR3 DNA reads TGTGCCAGCACCCCCCTGCGGGGAGATACGCAGTATTTT. V usage is TRBV2 and J usage is TRBJ2-3; D is possibly TRBD2 (6 bases). This CDR3 is 13 amino acids long. V was clipped by 7 bases and J by 5 bases, with 13 bases between them. Germline V gene sequence: CDR1 SNHLY, CDR2 FYNNEI.